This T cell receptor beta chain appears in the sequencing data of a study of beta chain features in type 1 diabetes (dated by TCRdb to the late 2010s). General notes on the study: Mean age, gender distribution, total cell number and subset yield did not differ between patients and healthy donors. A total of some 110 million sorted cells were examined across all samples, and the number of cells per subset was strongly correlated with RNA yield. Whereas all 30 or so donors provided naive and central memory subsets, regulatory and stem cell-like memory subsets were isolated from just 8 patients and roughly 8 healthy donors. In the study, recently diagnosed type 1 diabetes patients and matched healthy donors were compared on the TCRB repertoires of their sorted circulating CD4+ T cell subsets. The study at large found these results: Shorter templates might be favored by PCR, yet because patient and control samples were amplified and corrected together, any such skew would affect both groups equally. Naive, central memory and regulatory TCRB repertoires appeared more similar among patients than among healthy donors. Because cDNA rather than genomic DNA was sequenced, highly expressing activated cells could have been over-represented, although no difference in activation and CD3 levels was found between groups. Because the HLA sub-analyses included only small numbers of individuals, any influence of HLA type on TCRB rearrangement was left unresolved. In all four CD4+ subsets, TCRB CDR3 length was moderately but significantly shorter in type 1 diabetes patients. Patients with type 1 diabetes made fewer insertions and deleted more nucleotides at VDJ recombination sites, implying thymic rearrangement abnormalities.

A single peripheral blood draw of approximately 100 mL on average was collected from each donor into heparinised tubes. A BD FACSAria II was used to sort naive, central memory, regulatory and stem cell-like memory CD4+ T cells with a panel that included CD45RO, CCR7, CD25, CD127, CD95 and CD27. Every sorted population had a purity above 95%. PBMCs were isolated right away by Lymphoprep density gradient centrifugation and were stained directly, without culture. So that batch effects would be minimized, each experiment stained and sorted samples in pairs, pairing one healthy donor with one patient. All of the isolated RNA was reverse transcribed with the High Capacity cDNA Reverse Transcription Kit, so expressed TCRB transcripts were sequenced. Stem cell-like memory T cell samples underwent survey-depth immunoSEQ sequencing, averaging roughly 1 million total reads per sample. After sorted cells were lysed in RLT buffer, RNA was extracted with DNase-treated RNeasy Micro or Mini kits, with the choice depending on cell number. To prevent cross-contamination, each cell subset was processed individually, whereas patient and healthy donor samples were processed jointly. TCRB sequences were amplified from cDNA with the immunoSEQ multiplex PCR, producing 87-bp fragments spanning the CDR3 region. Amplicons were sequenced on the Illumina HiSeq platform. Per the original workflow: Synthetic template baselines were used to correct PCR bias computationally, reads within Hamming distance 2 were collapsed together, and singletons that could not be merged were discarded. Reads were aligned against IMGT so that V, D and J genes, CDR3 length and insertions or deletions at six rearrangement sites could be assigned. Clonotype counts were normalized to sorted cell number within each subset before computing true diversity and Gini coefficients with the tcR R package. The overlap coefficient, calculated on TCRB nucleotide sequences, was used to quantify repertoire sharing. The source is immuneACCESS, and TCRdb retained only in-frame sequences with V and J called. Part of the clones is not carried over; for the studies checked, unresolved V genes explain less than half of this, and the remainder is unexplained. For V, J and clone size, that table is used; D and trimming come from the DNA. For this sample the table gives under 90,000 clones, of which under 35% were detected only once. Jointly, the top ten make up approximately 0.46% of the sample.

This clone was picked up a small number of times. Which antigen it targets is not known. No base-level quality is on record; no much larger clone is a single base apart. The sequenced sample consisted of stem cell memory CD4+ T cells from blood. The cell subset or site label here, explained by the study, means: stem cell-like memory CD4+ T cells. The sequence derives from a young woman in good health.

The nucleotides read TGTGCCAGCGTGGCGAAAGGGTTGGGAGGGGGCTACACCTTC. Translated, it reads CASVAKGLGGGYTF. Recombination joined TRBV5-4 with TRBJ1-2, with the D gene not clear enough to name. Cut back by 7 bases and 8 bases, the V and J ends lie 21 bases apart. CDR1 and CDR2 were assigned from the germline V gene (reference sequence) as SGHNT and YYREEE. The CDR3, cysteine through phenylalanine, is 14 amino acids long. The retained sequence is limited to the CDR3, 42 bases, with the frame set at the first base.